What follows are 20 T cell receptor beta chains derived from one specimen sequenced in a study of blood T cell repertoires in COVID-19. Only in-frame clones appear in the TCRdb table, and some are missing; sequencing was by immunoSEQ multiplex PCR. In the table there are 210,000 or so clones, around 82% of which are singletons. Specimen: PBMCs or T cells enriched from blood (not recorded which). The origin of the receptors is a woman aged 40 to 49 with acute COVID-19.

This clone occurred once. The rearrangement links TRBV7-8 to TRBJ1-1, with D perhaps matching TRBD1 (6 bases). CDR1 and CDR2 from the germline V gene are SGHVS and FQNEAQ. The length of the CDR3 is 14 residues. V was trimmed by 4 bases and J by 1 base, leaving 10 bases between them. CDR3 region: CASSSQGSNTEAFF. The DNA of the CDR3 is TGTGCCAGCAGCTCACAGGGATCGAACACTGAAGCTTTCTTT. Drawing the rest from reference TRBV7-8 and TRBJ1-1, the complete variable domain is GAGVSQSPRYKVAKRGQDVALRCDPISGHVSLFWYQQALGQGPEFLTYFQNEAQLDKSGLPSDRFFAERPEGSVSTLKIQRTQQEDSAVYLCASSSQGSNTEAFFGQGTRLTVV.

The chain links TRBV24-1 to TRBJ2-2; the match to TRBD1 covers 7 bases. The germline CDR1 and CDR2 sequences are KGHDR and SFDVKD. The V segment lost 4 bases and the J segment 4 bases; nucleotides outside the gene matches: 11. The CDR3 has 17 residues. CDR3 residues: CATSEPRQGPLTGELFF. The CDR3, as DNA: TGTGCCACCAGTGAACCTAGACAGGGACCCCTCACCGGGGAGCTGTTTTTT.

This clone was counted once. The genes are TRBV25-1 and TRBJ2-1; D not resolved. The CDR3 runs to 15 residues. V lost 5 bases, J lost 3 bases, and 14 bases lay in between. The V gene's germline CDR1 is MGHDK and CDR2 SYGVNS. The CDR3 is CASSLPSQIYNEQFF. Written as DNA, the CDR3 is TGTGCCAGCAGTCTACCATCCCAAATCTACAATGAGCAGTTCTTC.

The CDR3: CASSVGTAHYGYTF. In DNA, the CDR3 is TGTGCCAGCAGCGTAGGGACAGCTCACTATGGCTACACCTTC. The gene calls are TRBV9 and TRBJ1-2, with a possible D match to TRBD1 (6 bases). CDR3 size: 14 residues. Germline V CDR1 and CDR2: SGDLS, YYNGEE. V gave up 0 bases and J gave up 3 bases, with 9 bases separating them.

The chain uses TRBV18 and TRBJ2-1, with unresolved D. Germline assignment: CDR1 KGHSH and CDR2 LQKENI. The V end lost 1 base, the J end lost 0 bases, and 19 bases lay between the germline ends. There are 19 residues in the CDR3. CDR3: CASSPLAPIAYNSYNEQFF. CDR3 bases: TGTGCCAGCTCACCACTAGCCCCTATCGCCTATAACTCCTACAATGAGCAGTTCTTC.

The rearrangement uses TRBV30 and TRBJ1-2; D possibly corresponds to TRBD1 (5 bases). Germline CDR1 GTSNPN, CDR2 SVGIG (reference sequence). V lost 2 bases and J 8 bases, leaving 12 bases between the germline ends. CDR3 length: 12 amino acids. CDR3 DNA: TGTGCCTGGAGTCGACAGCATGGGGGCTACACCTTC. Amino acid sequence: CAWSRQHGGYTF.

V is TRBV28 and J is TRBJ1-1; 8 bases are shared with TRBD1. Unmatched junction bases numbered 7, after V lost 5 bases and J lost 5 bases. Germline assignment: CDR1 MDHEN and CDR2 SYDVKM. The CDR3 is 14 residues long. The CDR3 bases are TGTGCCAGCAGTCTACCGACAGGGGTGACTGAAGCTTTCTTT. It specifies CASSLPTGVTEAFF.

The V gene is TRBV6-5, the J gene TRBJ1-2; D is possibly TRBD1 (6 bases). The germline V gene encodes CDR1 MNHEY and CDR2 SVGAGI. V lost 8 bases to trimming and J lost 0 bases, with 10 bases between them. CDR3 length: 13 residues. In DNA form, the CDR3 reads TGTGCCAGCTGCGCAGGGGCTAACTATGGCTACACCTTC. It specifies CASCAGANYGYTF.

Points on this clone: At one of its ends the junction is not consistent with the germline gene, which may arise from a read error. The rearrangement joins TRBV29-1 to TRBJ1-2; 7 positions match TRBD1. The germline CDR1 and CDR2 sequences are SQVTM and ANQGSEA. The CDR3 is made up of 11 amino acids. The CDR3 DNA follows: TGCAGCGTTGAGCTTCAGGGGGGCGAATACTTC. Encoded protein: CSVELQGGEYF. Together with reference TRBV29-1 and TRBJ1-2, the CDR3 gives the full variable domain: SAVISQKPSRDICQRGTSLTIQCQVDSQVTMMFWYRQQPGQSLTLIATANQGSEATYESGFVIDKFPISRPNLTFSTLTVSNMSPEDSSIYLCSVELQGGEYFGSGTRLTVV.

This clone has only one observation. CDR3: CASSEVGREETQYF. CDR3 coding DNA: TGTGCCAGCAGTGAAGTAGGCAGGGAAGAGACCCAGTACTTC. This rearrangement joins TRBV6-1 to TRBJ2-5, with D tentatively TRBD1 (5 bases). CDR1 and CDR2 (germline): MNHNS, SASEGT. Trimming took 1 base from V and 3 from J, leaving 9 bases between them. CDR3 size: 14 residues.

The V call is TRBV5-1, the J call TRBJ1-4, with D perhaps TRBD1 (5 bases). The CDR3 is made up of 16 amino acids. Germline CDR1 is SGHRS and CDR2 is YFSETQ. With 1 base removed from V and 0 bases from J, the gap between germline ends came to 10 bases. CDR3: CASSLSQVATNEKLFF. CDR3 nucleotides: TGCGCCAGCAGCTTGTCACAGGTCGCAACTAATGAAAAACTGTTTTTT.

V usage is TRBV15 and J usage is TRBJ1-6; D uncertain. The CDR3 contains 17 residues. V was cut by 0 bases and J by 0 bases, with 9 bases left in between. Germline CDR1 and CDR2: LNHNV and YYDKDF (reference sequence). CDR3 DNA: TGTGCCACCAGCAGAGATCAACAGAGCTCCTATAATTCACCCCTCCACTTT. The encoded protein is CATSRDQQSSYNSPLHF. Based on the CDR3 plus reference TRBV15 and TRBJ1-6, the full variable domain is DAMVIQNPRYQVTQFGKPVTLSCSQTLNHNVMYWYQQKSSQAPKLLFHYYDKDFNNEADTPDNFQSRRPNTSFCFLDIRSPGLGDTAMYLCATSRDQQSSYNSPLHFGNGTRLTVT.

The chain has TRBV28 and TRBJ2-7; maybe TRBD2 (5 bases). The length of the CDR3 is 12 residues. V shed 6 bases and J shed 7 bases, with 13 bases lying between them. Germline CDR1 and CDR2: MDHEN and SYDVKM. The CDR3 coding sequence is TGTGCCAGCAGCTACCCCACGGGGGAGCAGTACTTC. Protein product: CASSYPTGEQYF.

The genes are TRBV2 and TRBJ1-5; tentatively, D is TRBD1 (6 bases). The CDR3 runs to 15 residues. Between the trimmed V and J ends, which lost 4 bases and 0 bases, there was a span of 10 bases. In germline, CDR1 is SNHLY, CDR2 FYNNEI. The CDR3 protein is CASSGRGASNQPQHF. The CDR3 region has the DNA TGTGCCAGCAGTGGGCGGGGGGCTAGCAATCAGCCCCAGCATTTT.

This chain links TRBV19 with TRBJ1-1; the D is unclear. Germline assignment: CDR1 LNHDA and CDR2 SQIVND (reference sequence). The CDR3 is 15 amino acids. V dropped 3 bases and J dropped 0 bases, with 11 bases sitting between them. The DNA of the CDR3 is TGTGCCAGTAGTATGGAGGACTACTTGAACACTGAAGCTTTCTTT. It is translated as CASSMEDYLNTEAFF.

CDR3 DNA: TGTGCCACCAGTGATTCGGGACAGGGTAATGAAAAACTGTTTTTT. Its protein product is CATSDSGQGNEKLFF. The genes are TRBV24-1 and TRBJ1-4, with 9 bases matching TRBD1. Per the germline V gene, CDR1 is KGHDR and CDR2 is SFDVKD. V shed 2 bases and J 4 bases; nucleotides not matched to a gene: 1. The CDR3 has 15 amino acids.

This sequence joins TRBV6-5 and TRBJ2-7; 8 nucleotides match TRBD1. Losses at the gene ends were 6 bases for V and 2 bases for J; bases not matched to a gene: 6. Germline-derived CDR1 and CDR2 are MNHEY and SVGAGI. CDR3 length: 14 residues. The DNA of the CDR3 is TGTGCCAGCAGCATGGGGACAGGTACCTACGAGCAGTACTTC. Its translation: CASSMGTGTYEQYF.

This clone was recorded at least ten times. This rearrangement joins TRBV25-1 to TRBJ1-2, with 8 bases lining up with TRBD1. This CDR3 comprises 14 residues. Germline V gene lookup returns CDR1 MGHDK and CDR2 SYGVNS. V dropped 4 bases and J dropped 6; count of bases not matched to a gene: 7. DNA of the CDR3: TGTGCCAGCAGTGGCCACTCAGGGGGCAATGGCTACACCTTC. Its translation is CASSGHSGGNGYTF.

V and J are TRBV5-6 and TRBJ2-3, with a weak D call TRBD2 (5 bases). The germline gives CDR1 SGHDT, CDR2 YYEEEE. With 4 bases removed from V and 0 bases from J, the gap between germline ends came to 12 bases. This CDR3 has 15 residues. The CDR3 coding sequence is TGTGCCAGCAGCCCGACACTAGAGAGCACAGATACGCAGTATTTT. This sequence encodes CASSPTLESTDTQYF.

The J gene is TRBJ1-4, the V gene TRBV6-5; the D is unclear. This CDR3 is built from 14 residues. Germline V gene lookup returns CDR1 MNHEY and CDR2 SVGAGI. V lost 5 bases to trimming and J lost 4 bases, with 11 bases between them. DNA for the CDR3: TGTGCCAGCAGTCCCGGCGGGTTTAATGAAAAACTGTTTTTT. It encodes CASSPGGFNEKLFF.